This entry features one TCR beta chain sequence. This sample is drawn from a study of blood T cell repertoires in COVID-19. Study background: From T cells, B-cell-depleted T cells, or PBMCs came the material, which was cDNA or gDNA.

Germline values: CDR1 LGHDT, CDR2 YNNKEL (reference sequence). CDR3 length: 14 amino acids. The V end lost 0 bases, the J end lost 2 bases, and 8 bases lay between the germline ends. The repertoire was sequenced with immunoSEQ multiplex PCR; TCRdb's copy has only in-frame clones and lacks some. In the table there are about 260,000 clones, roughly nine tenths of which are singletons. The TCR comes from a man aged 35 to 55 who had recovered from COVID-19. This chain uses TRBV3-1 (or the pseudogene TRBV3-2) with TRBJ2-7; D unclear. Sequenced input: peripheral blood. CDR3 loop: CASSQDYRTYEQYF. The CDR3 DNA sequence: TGTGCCAGCAGCCAAGATTACAGAACCTACGAGCAGTACTTC.